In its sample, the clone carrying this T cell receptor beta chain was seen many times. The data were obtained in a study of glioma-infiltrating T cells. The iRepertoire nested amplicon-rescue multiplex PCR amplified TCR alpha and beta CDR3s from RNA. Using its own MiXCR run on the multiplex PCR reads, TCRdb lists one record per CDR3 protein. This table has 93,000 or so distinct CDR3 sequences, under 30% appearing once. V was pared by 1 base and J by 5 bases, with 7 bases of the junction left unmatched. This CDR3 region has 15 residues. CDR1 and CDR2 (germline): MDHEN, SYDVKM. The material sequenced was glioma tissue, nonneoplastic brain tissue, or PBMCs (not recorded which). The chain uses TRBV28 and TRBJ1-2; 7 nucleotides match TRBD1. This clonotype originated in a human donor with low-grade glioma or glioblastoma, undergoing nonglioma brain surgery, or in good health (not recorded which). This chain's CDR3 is CASSLSKGALYGYTF. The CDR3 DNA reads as TGTGCCAGCAGTTTATCAAAGGGGGCGTTGTATGGCTACACCTTC.